The 27 T cell receptor beta chains in this list originate from one sample, sequenced in a study of OX40 agonist ivuxolimab in advanced cancers. Repertoires were generated with immunoSEQ multiplex PCR, while TCRdb's copy carries only in-frame clones and drops some. The sample includes around 77,000 clones, 90% to 95% of them seen just once. The starting material was CD4+ or CD8+ T cells sorted from blood, obtained in a trial of the OX40 agonist ivuxolimab. All receptors derive from an adult with an advanced solid tumor such as melanoma, head and neck, liver or kidney cancer.

This clone was detected a few times. This chain connects TRBV7-9 to TRBJ2-7; D possibly matches TRBD1 or TRBD2 (5 bases each). Germline CDR1 is SEHNR and CDR2 is FQNEAQ (reference sequence). This CDR3 comprises 14 residues. The V gene lost 5 bases and the J gene lost 2 bases, with 13 bases spanning the gap. The CDR3 DNA reads as TGTGCCAGCAGCCACGGGACGGACCCCTACGAGCAGTACTTC. It yields the protein CASSHGTDPYEQYF.

The CDR3 reads CASRGQGHYGYTF. DNA of the CDR3: TGCGCCAGCAGAGGACAGGGTCATTATGGCTACACCTTC. The chain uses TRBV4-1 and TRBJ1-2, with 8 bases matching TRBD1. Looked up from germline, CDR1 is MGHRA and CDR2 is YSYEKL. The CDR3 spans 13 residues. V lost 6 bases, J lost 5 bases, and 5 bases stayed unmatched.

The V and J genes are TRBV6-5 and TRBJ1-1; D is unresolved. V was pared by 0 bases and J by 0 bases, with 8 bases between. The germline gives CDR1 MNHEY, CDR2 SVGAGI. This CDR3 has 15 residues. As DNA, the CDR3 is TGTGCCAGCAGTTACTCGCCAGGCATGAACACTGAAGCTTTCTTT. Its protein product is CASSYSPGMNTEAFF.

This chain uses TRBV9 with TRBJ1-5, with D maybe TRBD1 (5 bases). Germline CDR1 reads SGDLS; CDR2 reads YYNGEE. Trimming removed 0 bases at V and 0 bases at J, with 13 bases between. This CDR3 comprises 17 residues. Written as DNA, the CDR3 is TGTGCCAGCAGCGTAGGAGCGGGACTATATAGCAATCAGCCCCAGCATTTT. It yields the protein CASSVGAGLYSNQPQHF.

The chain couples TRBV27 to TRBJ1-2; D ambiguous. Germline CDR1 is MNHEY and CDR2 is SMNVEV (reference sequence). The CDR3 has 13 residues. V lost 2 bases to trimming and J lost 8 bases, with 12 bases between them. Here the CDR3 reads CASSLVPAWGYTF. The CDR3 nucleotides are TGTGCCAGCAGTTTAGTTCCCGCCTGGGGCTACACCTTC.

This chain links TRBV4-3 with TRBJ1-2; D is possibly TRBD1 (5 bases). Germline loops: CDR1 LGHNA, CDR2 YSLEER. V was pared by 1 base and J by 6 bases, with 12 bases between. The CDR3 consists of 14 residues. CDR3 coding DNA: TGCGCCAGCAGCCAAGCCGACGGGGACCATGGCTACACCTTC. It encodes CASSQADGDHGYTF.

The J gene is TRBJ2-7, the V gene TRBV28, with 7 positions matching TRBD1. The trim removed 6 bases at V and 2 bases at J, leaving 7 bases unmatched. This CDR3 is 14 amino acids long. Germline CDR1 and CDR2: MDHEN and SYDVKM. The CDR3 reads CASRHNRGTYEQYF. The CDR3 nucleotides read TGTGCCAGCAGGCACAACAGGGGTACCTACGAGCAGTACTTC.

V and J are TRBV27 and TRBJ2-7; no clear D gene. The CDR3 contains 12 residues. The germline gives CDR1 MNHEY, CDR2 SMNVEV (reference sequence). V lost 3 bases, J lost 6 bases, and 9 bases lay in between. In nucleotides, the CDR3 is TGTGCCAGCAGTTTTGGGCCAGGCGAGCAGTACTTC. It codes for CASSFGPGEQYF.

This chain connects TRBV7-3 to TRBJ2-3; D could derive from TRBD1 or TRBD2 (6 bases each). The V end was cut by 4 bases, the J end by 4 bases, with 15 bases between. CDR1 SGHTA and CDR2 FQGTGA come from the germline V gene. The CDR3 spans 15 residues. The CDR3 DNA is TGTGCCAGCAGCTCTAGAGTAGGGGGGTCAGATACGCAGTATTTT. Translating gives CASSSRVGGSDTQYF.

The J gene is TRBJ2-3, the V gene TRBV9, with a tentative D call TRBD1 (6 bases). The CDR3 runs 17 residues. Germline assignment: CDR1 SGDLS and CDR2 YYNGEE. The germline V and J ends were trimmed by 0 bases and 4 bases, with 18 bases remaining between them. The CDR3, as DNA: TGTGCCAGCAGCGTAGACGGTATGTCAGGGGTTGCAGATACGCAGTATTTT. This codes for CASSVDGMSGVADTQYF.

This chain links TRBV28 with TRBJ2-7, with TRBD2 as a possible D gene (6 bases). This CDR3 is 16 amino acids long. From germline, CDR1 is MDHEN and CDR2 SYDVKM. The V end lost 7 bases, the J end lost 0 bases, and 19 bases lay between the germline ends. The DNA for the CDR3 is TGTGCCAGCAATCCCTATACCGGGGGAAGCTCCTACGAGCAGTACTTC. It yields the protein CASNPYTGGSSYEQYF.

J is TRBJ2-7 and V is TRBV19; D is ambiguous. Germline V gene sequence: CDR1 LNHDA, CDR2 SQIVND (reference sequence). This CDR3 has 13 residues. Trimming took off 3 bases at V and 5 bases at J, with 11 bases between the two ends. CDR3 sequence reads: CASSMWAIDEQYF. In nucleotides, the CDR3 is TGTGCCAGTAGTATGTGGGCAATCGACGAGCAGTACTTC.

This clone was detected once. The gene calls are TRBV6-5 and TRBJ2-7, with D uncertain. The CDR3 extends over 13 amino acids. Between the trimmed V and J ends, which lost 2 bases and 2 bases, there was a span of 7 bases. In germline, CDR1 is MNHEY, CDR2 SVGAGI. CDR3 region: CASSYLTAYEQYF. As DNA, the CDR3 is TGTGCCAGCAGTTACCTGACGGCCTACGAGCAGTACTTC.

The J gene is TRBJ1-2, the V gene TRBV7-8; D not resolved. Germline CDR1 reads SGHVS; CDR2 reads FQNEAQ. This CDR3 region has 14 residues. V lost 1 base and J lost 3, with 9 bases in between. CDR3 region: CASSLEASDYGYTF. CDR3 DNA: TGTGCCAGCAGCTTAGAGGCGAGCGACTATGGCTACACCTTC.

V is TRBV7-9 and J is TRBJ2-7; D call uncertain. Looked up from germline, CDR1 is SEHNR and CDR2 is FQNEAQ (reference sequence). V gave up 2 bases and J gave up 7 bases, with 12 bases separating them. CDR3 length: 13 amino acids. CDR3 region: CASSLSLEEEQYF. The CDR3 DNA is TGTGCCAGCAGCTTATCTCTCGAGGAAGAGCAGTACTTC.

The chain is built from TRBV7-9 and TRBJ2-1, with D uncertain. This CDR3 has 17 amino acids. Germline V gene data show CDR1 as SEHNR and CDR2 as FQNEAQ (reference sequence). V lost 4 bases and J 0 bases, leaving 16 bases between the germline ends. Written as DNA, the CDR3 is TGTGCCAGCAGCTCCTTAGGCCCAGGTATCTCCTACAATGAGCAGTTCTTC. Translated, it gives CASSSLGPGISYNEQFF.

This sequence joins TRBV6-5 and TRBJ1-5, with D possibly matching TRBD1 (5 bases). The CDR3 is made up of 14 amino acids. Trimming stripped 2 bases from V and 0 bases from J, with 5 bases between. Looked up from germline, CDR1 is MNHEY and CDR2 is SVGAGI. The chain's CDR3 is CASSYGGSNQPQHF. In DNA, the CDR3 is TGTGCCAGCAGTTACGGGGGTAGCAATCAGCCCCAGCATTTT.

The chain has TRBV7-2 and TRBJ2-1; unclear D gene. Germline V gene sequence: CDR1 SGHTA, CDR2 FQGNSA. The CDR3 is 14 residues long. V was pared by 2 bases and J by 5 bases, with 10 bases between. CDR3 amino acids: CASSLHGPNNEQFF. In nucleotides, the CDR3 is TGTGCCAGCAGCTTACATGGACCAAACAATGAGCAGTTCTTC.

The chain recombines TRBV7-9 with TRBJ2-5, with D possibly matching TRBD2 (5 bases). CDR3 length equals 15 residues. The germline gives CDR1 SEHNR, CDR2 FQNEAQ (reference sequence). The V end was cut by 5 bases, the J end by 1 base, with 14 bases between. CDR3 in DNA: TGTGCCAGCAGCGCCTTCGGAGGAACCCAAGAGACCCAGTACTTC. Translating gives CASSAFGGTQETQYF.

The sample holds one count of this clone. V is TRBV7-9 and J is TRBJ2-7; 11 positions agree with TRBD2. The V segment lost 5 bases and the J segment 5 bases; nucleotides outside the gene matches: 11. Per the germline V gene, CDR1 is SEHNR and CDR2 is FQNEAQ (reference sequence). CDR3 size: 16 residues. CDR3 coding DNA: TGTGCCAGCAGCCTCACTAGCGGGAGACAGTATGACGAGCAGTACTTC. Translated, it gives CASSLTSGRQYDEQYF.

The chain combines TRBV6-5 with TRBJ1-2, with D possibly being TRBD1 (6 bases). Germline V gene lookup returns CDR1 MNHEY and CDR2 SVGAGI. Trimming took off 5 bases at V and 2 bases at J, with 15 bases between the two ends. The CDR3 contains 15 residues. CDR3 DNA: TGTGCCAGCAGTACACCTCCGGGACAAAACTATGGCTACACCTTC. It specifies CASSTPPGQNYGYTF.

The chain has TRBV27 and TRBJ2-1, with 16 bases aligning to TRBD2. The CDR3 has 18 residues. CDR1 MNHEY and CDR2 SMNVEV come from the germline V gene (reference sequence). V lost 3 bases to trimming and J lost 3 bases; unmatched junction nucleotides: 5. CDR3 nucleotide sequence: TGTGCCAGCAGTTTTCTGGGACTAGCGGGAGGGAACTACAATGAGCAGTTCTTC. Its protein is CASSFLGLAGGNYNEQFF.

This clone occurred a few times. V is TRBV6-5 and J is TRBJ2-7; D might be TRBD1 (5 bases). From germline, CDR1 is MNHEY and CDR2 SVGAGI. Trimming pared 2 bases from V and 5 bases from J, leaving 16 bases between. This CDR3 region has 15 residues. CDR3 amino acids: CASSYRPQGIHEQYF. The CDR3 DNA follows: TGTGCCAGCAGTTACCGTCCCCAGGGAATCCACGAGCAGTACTTC.

V gene TRBV28 combines with J gene TRBJ1-4; D may be TRBD1 (5 bases). This CDR3 region has 15 residues. The V gene lost 6 bases and the J gene lost 6 bases, with 17 bases spanning the gap. Germline-derived CDR1 and CDR2 are MDHEN and SYDVKM. In DNA, the CDR3 is TGTGCCAGCAGCACCCGGACATCCAAGCATGAAAAACTGTTTTTT. Translated: CASSTRTSKHEKLFF.

The V call is TRBV27, the J call TRBJ2-7; perhaps TRBD2 as D (6 bases). The CDR3 is 13 amino acids. Trimming pared 2 bases from V and 3 bases from J, leaving 8 bases between. Germline lookup yields CDR1 MNHEY and CDR2 SMNVEV (reference sequence). CDR3 coding DNA: TGTGCCAGCAGTTTAAGGACTAACTACGAGCAGTACTTC. Translation gives CASSLRTNYEQYF.

The CDR3, as DNA: TGTGCCAGCAGTTATGGCGGTGTGAACACTGAAGCTTTCTTT. As protein: CASSYGGVNTEAFF. V gene TRBV6-5 combines with J gene TRBJ1-1; D is uncertain. CDR3 size: 14 residues. The V and J ends lost 3 bases and 0 bases respectively, with 8 bases between them. Germline V gives CDR1 MNHEY, CDR2 SVGAGI.

The rearrangement links TRBV7-9 to TRBJ2-7; TRBD1 aligns across 7 bases. From germline, CDR1 is SEHNR and CDR2 FQNEAQ (reference sequence). The CDR3 runs to 15 residues. V was pared by 2 bases and J by 3 bases, with 7 bases of the junction left unmatched. This chain's CDR3 is CASSLTEGQNYEQYF. The CDR3 DNA is TGTGCCAGCAGCTTAACCGAGGGACAGAACTACGAGCAGTACTTC.